The entry that follows covers one T cell receptor (beta chain) sequence. What this receptor recognizes is not known. No quality values exist for individual bases; no much larger clone is one base distant. The method behind the library was the immunoSEQ multiplex PCR assay. TCRdb's version of the immuneACCESS table is confined to in-frame rearrangements and falls short of the full clone set. An unresolved V gene accounts for under half of the shortfall where checked; the remainder is of unknown origin. This sample has over 70,000 clones in its table, and over 90% of those were observed once. 0.34% of the sample is taken by the ten largest. Reading from cysteine to phenylalanine, the CDR3 counts 13 amino acids. Kept here is only the CDR3 DNA, which spans 39 bases and is read in frame from base 1. Trimming costs V 1 base and J 8 bases, and their ends lie 11 bases apart. CDR1 and CDR2 are read off the germline V gene (reference sequence) as LNHDA and SQIVND.

This sample was taken from a study of technical replicates of blood from a handful of donors (dated by TCRdb to about 2017). This TCR was sampled from a human donor in good health. Material for sequencing was T cells isolated from PBMCs. Recombination connected TRBV19 to TRBJ1-2; a confident D gene designation cannot be given. The DNA reads as follows: TGTGCCAGTAGTATAGTCGCCCGGCGGGGCTACACCTTC. This encodes CASSIVARRGYTF.